The 8 T cell receptor beta chains below all came from one sample that was sequenced in a study of cytomegalovirus exposure and HLA in healthy donors. The PCR used 60 Vbeta and 13 Jbeta primers. Method: immunoSEQ multiplex PCR; TCRdb's copy keeps in-frame clones and lacks some. The sample includes approximately 100,000 clones, roughly four fifths of them seen just once. The sample taken for sequencing was PBMCs. Receptors originate from a male donor in good health and CMV-seropositive.

This chain joins TRBV7-2 and TRBJ1-3; 7 positions agree with TRBD1. This CDR3 is built from 13 residues. With 4 bases clipped from V and 4 bases from J, the junction kept 1 base outside the gene matches. The germline V gene has CDR1 SGHTA and CDR2 FQGNSA. CDR3 DNA: TGTGCCAGCAGCTGGGACAGCGGAAACACCATATATTTT. It specifies CASSWDSGNTIYF. The full variable domain, with the rest looked up from reference TRBV7-2 and TRBJ1-3, is GAGVSQSPSNKVTEKGKDVELRCDPISGHTALYWYRQSLGQGLEFLIYFQGNSAPDKSGLPSDRFSAERTGGSVSTLTIQRTQQEDSAVYLCASSWDSGNTIYFGEGSWLTVV.

This chain uses TRBV30 with TRBJ1-2; 7 bases align to TRBD1. Per the germline V gene, CDR1 is GTSNPN and CDR2 is SVGIG (reference sequence). The CDR3 contains 14 residues. The J segment lost 6 bases and the V segment lost 4 bases, leaving 11 bases of the junction unmatched. CDR3 protein: CAWTRDSLFDGYTF. CDR3 sequence (DNA): TGTGCCTGGACGCGGGACAGCCTTTTTGATGGCTACACCTTC.

This clone was recorded only once. The rearrangement links TRBV12-5 to TRBJ2-7, with 10 bases fitting TRBD1. This CDR3 spans 14 amino acids. In germline, CDR1 is LGHNT, CDR2 FRNRAP. The ends lost 4 bases at V and 0 bases at J; junction bases unmatched: 0. The DNA for the CDR3 is TGTGCTAGTGGTTGGGACAGGGGCTCCTACGAGCAGTACTTC. The encoded protein is CASGWDRGSYEQYF.

At least ten counts were recorded for this clone. Additional DNA sequences in this sample encode the identical CDR3. V and J are TRBV2 and TRBJ2-7, with D maybe TRBD1 (5 bases). V was shortened by 6 bases and J by 4 bases, with 10 bases between the two germline ends. In germline, CDR1 is SNHLY, CDR2 FYNNEI. The CDR3 sequence is 12 residues long. The CDR3: CASSTDSYEQYF. For the CDR3, the DNA is TGTGCCAGCAGCACCGACAGTTACGAGCAGTACTTC.

This chain links TRBV29-1 with TRBJ1-2, with D unresolved. The CDR3 contains 14 residues. Germline V CDR1 and CDR2: SQVTM, ANQGSEA. V was trimmed by 1 base and J by 4 bases, leaving 13 bases between them. CDR3 nucleotides: TGCAGCGTTGAAGTTATGGGCAGGCTCTATGGCTACACCTTC. Protein product: CSVEVMGRLYGYTF.

The chain carries TRBV5-1 and TRBJ2-5, with D unresolved. The V and J ends lost 4 bases and 2 bases respectively, with 6 bases between them. The CDR3 consists of 12 residues. Per the germline V gene, CDR1 is SGHRS and CDR2 is YFSETQ. The CDR3 DNA reads TGCGCCAGCAGCCCCCCGCAAGAGACCCAGTACTTC. Protein: CASSPPQETQYF.

The rearrangement links TRBV25-1 to TRBJ1-2; D is ambiguous. Germline loops: CDR1 MGHDK, CDR2 SYGVNS. This CDR3 region has 14 residues. Trimming removed 1 base from V and 0 bases from J, with 6 bases in between. The CDR3 sequence: CASSESVANYGYTF. The CDR3 bases are TGTGCCAGCAGTGAATCGGTAGCTAACTATGGCTACACCTTC.

This chain connects TRBV6-1 to TRBJ1-1; no reliable D call. The germline V gene encodes CDR1 MNHNS and CDR2 SASEGT. V was trimmed by 4 bases and J by 0 bases, leaving 12 bases between them. CDR3 size: 15 residues. Here the CDR3 reads CASSVFRSMNTEAFF. The CDR3 DNA is TGTGCCAGCAGTGTGTTCCGGAGTATGAACACTGAAGCTTTCTTT.